The entry that follows covers one TCR beta chain sequence. Its antigen is unidentified. This entry comes from a study of T cell responses to AZD1222 COVID-19 vaccine. Study-level findings and limits: There were mostly white British donors and more females than males, and clonal diversity was possibly underestimated. Breadth and depth of Spike-specific TCRs rose after two AZD1222 doses. Recipients of AZD1222 seropositive at baseline numbered only five or six. Of spike-specific TCRs, nearly half reportedly target regions left unmutated in variants.

This table comes from immunoSEQ multiplex PCR, and its TCRdb copy is limited to in-frame clones, with some not included. The data contain 150,000 to 200,000 clones, under 95% of them singletons. Trimming stripped 2 bases from V and 6 bases from J, with 9 bases between. CDR1 is MNHEY, CDR2 SVGAGI, per germline. This CDR3 comprises 13 residues. The source was peripheral blood, collected on day 0 of AZD1222 vaccination. The TCR was taken from an adult in good health. J is TRBJ2-3 and V is TRBV6-5; D is unresolved. The CDR3: CASSYLAEDTQYF. CDR3 sequence (DNA): TGTGCCAGCAGTTACCTGGCGGAGGATACGCAGTATTTT.